This T cell receptor beta chain was observed in a study of patients and donors after allogeneic stem cell transplantation. This CDR3 contains 15 residues. With 3 bases removed from V and 4 bases from J, the gap between germline ends came to 15 bases. The germline V gene has CDR1 SGHTA and CDR2 FQGNSA. A single record per CDR3 protein comes from TCRdb applying MiXCR to the RT-PCR reads. The sample includes thousands of distinct CDR3 sequences, about 13% of them seen just once. By share of the sample, this clonotype is medium-sized. The sample taken for sequencing was blood, either unsorted or a sorted T cell fraction (not recorded which). The sequence was obtained from a human donor who was either an allogeneic HSCT recipient or a stem cell or donor lymphocyte infusion donor (not recorded which). It is not recorded whose cells these are; they may come from a transplant donor. This sequence joins TRBV7-2 and TRBJ1-2; D is unresolved. Here the CDR3 DNA reads TGTGCCAGCAGCTTGTCTCGCAGTCCTGGCTATGGCTACACCTTC. Its protein is CASSLSRSPGYGYTF.